The 29 T cell receptor beta chains in this list originate from one sample, sequenced in a study of CD8+CD57+ T cells in acquired aplastic anemia. Before being chosen for sequencing, patients had shown CD8+CD57+ cell expansion by flow cytometry. Genomic DNA, serving as template, underwent TCR beta VDJ and CDR3 profiling. One entry per CDR3 protein, called by TCRdb with MiXCR from the reads. Of 160,000 or so distinct CDR3 sequences detected, over 70% appear once; the ten largest clones hold around 45%. The material sequenced was sorted CD4+, CD8+, or CD8+CD57+ T cells (not recorded which) from PBMCs. The source is a human donor with aplastic anemia.

The J gene is TRBJ1-2, the V gene TRBV12-3 or TRBV12-4; D possibly corresponds to TRBD1 (5 bases). This CDR3 contains 13 residues. V lost 3 bases, J lost 7 bases, and 12 bases lay in between. CDR3 nucleotide sequence: TGTGCCAGCAGTTTTGGGGGTCTCGGTGGCTACACCTTC. The encoded protein is CASSFGGLGGYTF.

This chain connects TRBV7-2 to TRBJ2-1, with D uncertain. The CDR3 consists of 11 residues. CDR1 and CDR2 from the germline V gene are SGHTA and FQGNSA. V was cut by 8 bases and J by 6 bases, with 8 bases left in between. The CDR3 DNA reads TGTGCCAGCGGAAGCCGCAATGAGCAGTTCTTC. Its translation: CASGSRNEQFF.

The rearrangement links TRBV7-8 to TRBJ2-7; TRBD2 might be the D (6 bases). Per the germline V gene, CDR1 is SGHVS and CDR2 is FQNEAQ. This CDR3 is 12 amino acids long. Trimming removed 9 bases at V and 5 bases at J, with 14 bases between. The CDR3, as DNA: TGTGCCAGTAGTATACGCGGGGACGAGCAGTACTTC. Translated, it gives CASSIRGDEQYF.

CDR3: CASSSLPGEKLFF. The CDR3 DNA reads TGTGCCAGCAGCTCCCTGCCGGGGGAAAAACTGTTTTTT. The rearrangement uses TRBV7-9 and TRBJ1-4; D is unclear. The V end was cut by 4 bases, the J end by 8 bases, with 11 bases between. The CDR3 has 13 residues. The germline gives CDR1 SEHNR, CDR2 FQNEAQ (reference sequence).

This chain's CDR3 is CSASIAGEREQYF. For the CDR3, the DNA is TGCAGTGCTAGTATAGCGGGGGAGAGAGAGCAGTACTTC. This chain uses TRBV20-1 with TRBJ2-7; 9 nucleotides agree with TRBD2. The CDR3 runs to 13 residues. Germline V gene data show CDR1 as DFQATT and CDR2 as SNEGSKA (reference sequence). The trim removed 3 bases at V and 7 bases at J, leaving 7 bases unmatched.

The chain recombines TRBV7-3 with TRBJ2-7; no clear D. V dropped 0 bases and J dropped 3 bases, with 6 bases sitting between them. In germline, CDR1 is SGHTA, CDR2 FQGTGA. The CDR3 length is 13 residues. CDR3 coding DNA: TGTGCCAGCAGCTTAACTGAAAACTACGAGCAGTACTTC. Its translation: CASSLTENYEQYF.

The table lists this clonotype with a few counts. The chain joins TRBV7-8 to TRBJ2-7, with no clear D. The CDR3 covers 12 residues. The V end lost 3 bases, the J end lost 3 bases, and 6 bases lay between the germline ends. The germline V gene has CDR1 SGHVS and CDR2 FQNEAQ. CDR3 protein: CASSFGYYEQYF. In DNA, the CDR3 is TGTGCCAGCAGCTTTGGGTACTACGAGCAGTACTTC.

This clonotype occurred a few times. The chain employs TRBV28 and TRBJ1-4; a possible D gene is TRBD1 (5 bases). The V gene's germline CDR1 is MDHEN and CDR2 SYDVKM. There are 15 residues in the CDR3. V lost 5 bases to trimming and J lost 7 bases, with 17 bases between them. In nucleotides, the CDR3 is TGTGCCAGCAGTCCCAGGGAATTTGTTAGTGAAAAACTGTTTTTT. Amino acid sequence: CASSPREFVSEKLFF.

This chain links TRBV9 with TRBJ1-2; TRBD1 is a possible D gene (5 bases). The CDR3 length is 15 residues. Trimming took off 3 bases at V and 5 bases at J, with 17 bases between the two ends. CDR1 SGDLS and CDR2 YYNGEE come from the germline V gene. CDR3 amino acids: CASSGLRDSPYGYTF. CDR3 DNA sequence: TGTGCCAGCAGCGGACTTCGGGACTCGCCATATGGCTACACCTTC.

The chain joins TRBV7-9 to TRBJ2-2; D is possibly TRBD2 (5 bases). The CDR3 consists of 15 residues. V was trimmed by 2 bases and J by 6 bases, leaving 13 bases between them. Germline-derived CDR1 and CDR2 are SEHNR and FQNEAQ (reference sequence). The CDR3, as DNA: TGTGCCAGCAGCTTATCACCTTCAGCGGCCGGGGAGCTGTTTTTT. The encoded protein is CASSLSPSAAGELFF.

This clonotype was counted at least ten times. This chain links TRBV7-8 with TRBJ1-2; TRBD1 aligns across 10 bases. The germline V gene encodes CDR1 SGHVS and CDR2 FQNEAQ. The CDR3 loop spans 17 amino acids. The chain's CDR3 is CATTGGAGNKERDGYTF. As DNA, the CDR3 is TGTGCTACGACAGGGGGCGCCGGTAATAAAGAACGGGATGGCTACACCTTC.

J is TRBJ2-5 and V is TRBV7-9, with D tentatively TRBD1 (5 bases). V was pared by 7 bases and J by 4 bases, with 22 bases between. Per germline, CDR1 SEHNR and CDR2 FQNEAQ (reference sequence). This CDR3 spans 16 amino acids. CDR3 amino acids: CASNTVDGQVGETQYF. CDR3 coding DNA: TGTGCCAGCAACACTGTAGACGGACAAGTGGGAGAGACCCAGTACTTC.

The chain links TRBV13 to TRBJ2-3; D is unresolved. The V end lost 6 bases, the J end lost 2 bases, and 15 bases lay between the germline ends. Germline V gives CDR1 PRHDT, CDR2 FYEKMQ (reference sequence). This CDR3 contains 15 residues. The CDR3 region is CASSTIEAATDTQYF. The CDR3 coding sequence is TGTGCCAGCAGTACCATTGAGGCGGCCACAGATACGCAGTATTTT.

The chain couples TRBV2 to TRBJ2-1; 8 bases align to TRBD2. This CDR3 spans 15 amino acids. The trim removed 8 bases at V and 3 bases at J, leaving 9 bases unmatched. Germline V gene sequence: CDR1 SNHLY, CDR2 FYNNEI. The CDR3 reads CASWPAGDHYNEQFF. DNA of the CDR3: TGTGCCAGCTGGCCAGCGGGGGACCACTACAATGAGCAGTTCTTC.

This clonotype has just a few counts. The junction shows a germline mismatch at one end, possibly a read error. The chain employs TRBV4-1 and TRBJ2-2, with D hard to call. The CDR3 contains 14 residues. Germline-derived CDR1 and CDR2 are MGHRA and YSYEKL. The CDR3 bases are TGTGCCAGCAGCCAAACACGGAACACCGGGGAGCTGTTTTTT. This sequence encodes CASSQTRNTGELFF.

V is TRBV9 and J is TRBJ2-7; 8 bases are shared with TRBD2. Germline loops: CDR1 SGDLS, CDR2 YYNGEE. V shed 1 base and J 6 bases; nucleotides not matched to a gene: 9. The CDR3 is 15 residues long. The CDR3 DNA reads TGTGCCAGCAGCGTAAGAGCGGGAGCCAGCTCCGAGCAGTACTTC. Translating it yields CASSVRAGASSEQYF.

A few counts support this clonotype. CDR3 region: CSAAPGQASSSGANVLTF. In DNA, the CDR3 is TGCAGTGCTGCCCCCGGACAGGCATCCTCCTCTGGGGCCAACGTCCTGACTTTC. The rearrangement joins TRBV20-1 to TRBJ2-6, with 7 bases matching TRBD1. This CDR3 has 18 amino acids. Germline V gives CDR1 DFQATT, CDR2 SNEGSKA (reference sequence). With 5 bases clipped from V and 0 bases from J, the junction kept 13 bases outside the gene matches.

This clonotype was found a few times. The rearrangement uses TRBV20-1 and TRBJ2-7; a possible D gene is TRBD1 (6 bases). The CDR3 totals 13 residues. The V end was cut by 5 bases, the J end by 5 bases, with 16 bases between. Per germline, CDR1 DFQATT and CDR2 SNEGSKA (reference sequence). CDR3 amino acids: CSAVRTAPHEQYF. The CDR3 DNA reads TGCAGTGCTGTGAGGACAGCACCCCACGAGCAGTACTTC.

J is TRBJ1-2 and V is TRBV19; D may be TRBD1 (5 bases). Germline V gene data show CDR1 as LNHDA and CDR2 as SQIVND (reference sequence). Trimming left V 10 bases short and J 0 bases short, with 12 bases between. CDR3 length: 13 residues. The CDR3 here is CATPDTTNYGYTF. CDR3 DNA: TGTGCCACCCCGGACACAACTAACTATGGCTACACCTTC.

Worth noting for this clonotype: The junction differs from germline at one of its ends, possibly a read error. In DNA form, the CDR3 reads TGTGCCATCAGCCAGGGAATCCAAGAGACCCGGTACTTC. Its protein product is CAISQGIQETRYF. This chain uses TRBV10-3 with TRBJ2-5; D is perhaps TRBD1 (5 bases). Germline V gene sequence: CDR1 ENHRY, CDR2 SYGVKD. The CDR3 is 13 amino acids.

This clonotype was detected a few times. This rearrangement joins TRBV10-3 to TRBJ2-5; D unresolved. V dropped 3 bases and J dropped 4 bases, with 6 bases sitting between them. Germline lookup yields CDR1 ENHRY and CDR2 SYGVKD. The CDR3 spans 12 residues. CDR3: CAISENGETQYF. CDR3 DNA sequence: TGTGCCATCAGTGAAAACGGAGAGACCCAGTACTTC.

This clonotype was seen a single time. Here the CDR3 omits its conserved ending phenylalanine or tryptophan, so a read error is the likely source. Because the CDR3's place on the DNA is in doubt, the DNA is left out and the CDR3 is given as listed by TCRdb. The V and J genes are TRBV7-6 and TRBJ2-5. Looked up from germline, CDR1 is SGHVS and CDR2 is FNYEAQ. The CDR3 is made up of 8 amino acids, end residues included. CDR3 sequence reads: CASSKERV.

Concerning this clonotype itself: The germline gene is not matched at one end of the junction; a read error may be the cause. The chain uses TRBV7-7 and TRBJ2-2, with TRBD2 matching 8 bases. The germline gives CDR1 SSHAT, CDR2 FNYEAQ (reference sequence). This CDR3 has 16 amino acids. The CDR3 loop reads CASSLEAGVGTGELFF. The DNA of the CDR3 is TGTGCTAGCAGCTTGGAAGCGGGAGTGGGAACCGGGGAGCTGTTTTTT.

To note about this clonotype: Relative to the germline gene, one junction end is altered; a read error may explain this. The chain has TRBV6-4 and TRBJ2-3; 8 bases are shared with TRBD2. The CDR3 contains 13 residues. The V gene's germline CDR1 is MRHNA and CDR2 SNTAGT. CDR3 amino acids: CASSGRANRYAVF. The DNA of the CDR3 is TGTGCCAGCAGCGGGAGGGCCAACAGATACGCAGTATTT.

This chain connects TRBV6-4 to TRBJ2-1; TRBD1 matches 9 bases. CDR1 and CDR2 (germline): MRHNA, SNTAGT. The CDR3 runs to 14 residues. The junction had 6 bases not matched to a gene; V was cut back by 5 bases and J by 7 bases. This CDR3 reads CASSTGTGSNEQFF. CDR3 DNA sequence: TGTGCCAGCAGTACCGGGACAGGGAGTAATGAGCAGTTCTTC.

The sample holds one count of this clonotype. The CDR3 spells CASSIQGNYGYTF. CDR3 bases: TGTGCCAGTAGCATACAGGGGAACTATGGCTACACCTTC. J is TRBJ1-2 and V is TRBV19; TRBD1 agrees at 7 bases. This CDR3 is 13 amino acids long. The junction had 3 bases not matched to a gene; V was cut back by 6 bases and J by 2 bases. CDR1 and CDR2 (germline): LNHDA, SQIVND (reference sequence).

The chain carries TRBV7-3 and TRBJ1-3; D is ambiguous. Deletions cut 1 base from V and 3 bases from J, with 10 bases between. Germline CDR1 and CDR2: SGHTA and FQGTGA. The CDR3 has 15 amino acids. DNA of the CDR3: TGTGCCAGCAGCTTAATAGCCGATATTGGAAACACCATATATTTT. Translating it yields CASSLIADIGNTIYF.

Concerning this clonotype: The junction differs from germline at one of its ends, possibly a read error. The rearrangement joins TRBV10-3 to TRBJ2-5, with TRBD1 matching over 9 bases. The CDR3 loop spans 17 amino acids. Germline V gene lookup returns CDR1 ENHRY and CDR2 SYGVKD. The CDR3 DNA is TGTGCCATCAGCCTTACCGGGACAGGGCCGAACCAAGAGGCCCAGTACTTC. Translating gives CAISLTGTGPNQEAQYF.

V gene TRBV6-6 combines with J gene TRBJ1-3, with a weak D call TRBD1 (5 bases). There are 15 residues in the CDR3. Germline-derived CDR1 and CDR2 are MNHNY and SVGAGI (reference sequence). V was shortened by 2 bases and J by 4 bases, with 12 bases between the two germline ends. This CDR3 is CASSYPLGAGNTIYF. The CDR3 DNA reads TGTGCCAGCAGTTACCCCCTCGGGGCCGGAAACACCATATATTTT.